A selection of T cell receptor beta chains follows, all from one sample in a study of blood T cell repertoires in COVID-19. Sequencing used immunoSEQ multiplex PCR; TCRdb keeps in-frame clones, though not all of them. The sample carries 200,000 to 250,000 clones, 75% to 85% recorded once. Sequencing input: peripheral blood. Receptors originate from a man aged 45 to 65 with COVID-19, enrolled during active disease. Both conserved end residues are part of each CDR3. D genes are given only for firm matches. Clone size, where shown, is once, few, many, or a class for clones that have expanded.

abundance: -; d_gene: TRBD1; j_gene: TRBJ1-3; v_gene: TRBV12-3/TRBV12-4; len: 11; CDR3aa: CASKQGITIYF; CDR3nt: TGTGCCAGCAAACAGGGGATCACCATATATTTT
abundance: few; d_gene: TRBD1; j_gene: TRBJ2-2; v_gene: TRBV4-3; len: 16; CDR3aa: CASSQVTGGFGGELFF; CDR3nt: TGCGCCAGCAGCCAAGTGACAGGGGGGTTCGGCGGGGAGCTGTTTTTT
abundance: -; d_gene: TRBD1; j_gene: TRBJ2-1; v_gene: TRBV7-9; len: 17; CDR3aa: CASSLGTGLISYNEQFF; CDR3nt: TGTGCCAGCAGCTTAGGGACAGGGTTAATCTCCTACAATGAGCAGTTCTTC
abundance: -; d_gene: -; j_gene: TRBJ1-3; v_gene: TRBV6-5; len: 15; CDR3aa: CASSPLRDSGNTIYF; CDR3nt: TGTGCCAGCAGTCCACTACGAGACTCTGGAAACACCATATATTTT
abundance: -; d_gene: TRBD2; j_gene: TRBJ2-1; v_gene: TRBV10-3; len: 13; CDR3aa: CAIRPIGLAEQFF; CDR3nt: TGTGCCATCAGACCCATAGGACTAGCGGAGCAGTTCTTC
abundance: -; d_gene: -; j_gene: TRBJ1-4; v_gene: TRBV18; len: 16; CDR3aa: CASSPTPWGGREKLFF; CDR3nt: TGTGCCAGCTCCCCCACCCCTTGGGGGGGGCGGGAAAAACTGTTTTTT
abundance: few; d_gene: -; j_gene: TRBJ2-7; v_gene: TRBV10-2; len: 13; CDR3aa: CASSGSSPYEQYF; CDR3nt: TGCGCCAGCAGTGGGTCCTCCCCCTACGAGCAGTACTTC
abundance: few; d_gene: -; j_gene: TRBJ2-7; v_gene: TRBV5-6; len: 13; CDR3aa: CASSLGASHEQYF; CDR3nt: TGTGCCAGCAGCTTGGGGGCGAGCCACGAGCAGTACTTC
abundance: -; d_gene: -; j_gene: TRBJ2-3; v_gene: TRBV7-9; len: 18; CDR3aa: CASSLVFFGQGSTDTQYF; CDR3nt: TGTGCCAGCAGCCTAGTCTTCTTCGGGCAGGGATCCACAGATACGCAGTATTTT
abundance: once; d_gene: -; j_gene: TRBJ1-4; v_gene: TRBV15; len: 17; CDR3aa: CATRRAGPFATNEKLFF; CDR3nt: TGTGCCACCAGGCGGGCGGGGCCTTTTGCAACTAATGAAAAACTGTTTTTT
abundance: -; d_gene: TRBD1; j_gene: TRBJ1-1; v_gene: TRBV27; len: 14; CDR3aa: CASRRGGRNTEAFF; CDR3nt: TGTGCCAGCAGGCGAGGGGGCAGGAACACTGAAGCTTTCTTT
abundance: -; d_gene: TRBD1; j_gene: TRBJ2-4; v_gene: TRBV3-1/TRBV3-2; len: 15; CDR3aa: CASRGTGEAKNIQYF; CDR3nt: TGTGCCAGCCGAGGGACAGGGGAAGCCAAAAACATTCAGTACTTC
abundance: once; d_gene: -; j_gene: TRBJ2-5; v_gene: TRBV2; len: 15; CDR3aa: CASSPRWGVQETQYF; CDR3nt: TGTGCCAGCAGTCCCAGGTGGGGGGTCCAAGAGACCCAGTACTTC
abundance: -; d_gene: -; j_gene: TRBJ1-1; v_gene: TRBV10-3; len: 14; CDR3aa: CAIRLGAQSTEAFF; CDR3nt: TGTGCCATCAGGCTGGGGGCTCAAAGCACTGAAGCTTTCTTT
abundance: -; d_gene: TRBD1; j_gene: TRBJ1-4; v_gene: TRBV6-1; len: 16; CDR3aa: CASSEPGQPNNEKLFF; CDR3nt: TGTGCCAGCAGTGAGCCGGGACAGCCAAATAATGAAAAACTGTTTTTT
abundance: -; d_gene: TRBD2; j_gene: TRBJ2-7; v_gene: TRBV18; len: 13; CDR3aa: CASSLGLDNEQYF; CDR3nt: TGTGCCAGCTCACTAGGACTAGATAACGAGCAGTACTTC
abundance: -; d_gene: -; j_gene: TRBJ1-1; v_gene: TRBV29-1; len: 10; CDR3aa: CSALNTEAFF; CDR3nt: TGCAGCGCCTTGAACACTGAAGCTTTCTTT
abundance: once; d_gene: -; j_gene: TRBJ2-2; v_gene: TRBV7-2; len: 16; CDR3aa: CASSPAKPLNTGELFF; CDR3nt: TGTGCCAGCAGCCCAGCGAAGCCGTTGAACACCGGGGAGCTGTTTTTT
abundance: -; d_gene: -; j_gene: TRBJ2-1; v_gene: TRBV28; len: 15; CDR3aa: CASSLYSKGYNEQFF; CDR3nt: TGTGCCAGCAGTTTATACAGCAAAGGCTACAATGAGCAGTTCTTC
abundance: -; d_gene: TRBD1; j_gene: TRBJ1-2; v_gene: TRBV10-3; len: 13; CDR3aa: CAISEGQGYGYTF; CDR3nt: TGTGCCATCAGTGAGGGACAGGGTTATGGCTACACCTTC
abundance: -; d_gene: TRBD1; j_gene: TRBJ2-7; v_gene: TRBV6-5; len: 15; CDR3aa: CASSYTQGMPYEQYF; CDR3nt: TGTGCCAGCAGTTACACACAGGGGATGCCGTACGAGCAGTACTTC
abundance: -; d_gene: -; j_gene: TRBJ1-1; v_gene: TRBV2; len: 14; CDR3aa: CASSAGRLNTEAFF; CDR3nt: TGTGCCAGCAGCGCGGGACGGTTGAACACTGAAGCTTTCTTT
abundance: -; d_gene: -; j_gene: TRBJ2-3; v_gene: TRBV2; len: 14; CDR3aa: CASSVDYGTDTQYF; CDR3nt: TGTGCCAGCAGTGTTGACTACGGCACAGATACGCAGTATTTT
abundance: -; d_gene: TRBD1; j_gene: TRBJ2-1; v_gene: TRBV6-2/TRBV6-3; len: 13; CDR3aa: CASSNRQGGGQFF; CDR3nt: TGTGCCAGCAGTAACCGACAGGGCGGCGGGCAGTTCTTC
abundance: -; d_gene: -; j_gene: TRBJ2-3; v_gene: TRBV11-2; len: 16; CDR3aa: CASSLGGTTSTDTQYF; CDR3nt: TGTGCCAGCAGCTTAGGGGGGACAACTAGCACAGATACGCAGTATTTT
abundance: -; d_gene: TRBD1; j_gene: TRBJ1-4; v_gene: TRBV28; len: 15; CDR3aa: CASSLQGQGNEKLFF; CDR3nt: TGTGCCAGCAGTCTTCAGGGACAGGGGAATGAAAAACTGTTTTTT
abundance: -; d_gene: -; j_gene: TRBJ1-5; v_gene: TRBV4-1; len: 13; CDR3aa: CASSQGRWQPQHF; CDR3nt: TGCGCCAGCAGCCAAGGTCGGTGGCAGCCCCAGCATTTT
abundance: once; d_gene: -; j_gene: TRBJ2-2; v_gene: TRBV7-8; len: 13; CDR3aa: CASSSSFSGELFF; CDR3nt: TGTGCCAGCAGCTCTTCCTTCTCCGGGGAGCTGTTTTTT
abundance: -; d_gene: -; j_gene: TRBJ2-2; v_gene: TRBV3-1/TRBV3-2; len: 13; CDR3aa: CASSQVLPGELFF; CDR3nt: TGTGCCAGCAGCCAAGTACTACCCGGGGAGCTGTTTTTT
abundance: -; d_gene: -; j_gene: TRBJ1-1; v_gene: TRBV7-3; len: 14; CDR3aa: CASSLAPGYTEAFF; CDR3nt: TGTGCCAGCAGCTTAGCCCCGGGTTACACTGAAGCTTTCTTT
abundance: once; d_gene: -; j_gene: TRBJ1-1; v_gene: TRBV6-5; len: 13; CDR3aa: CASYPTVNTEAFF; CDR3nt: TGTGCCAGCTATCCGACAGTCAACACTGAAGCTTTCTTT
abundance: once; d_gene: TRBD1; j_gene: TRBJ2-7; v_gene: TRBV19; len: 14; CDR3aa: CASSAGTGLDEQYF; CDR3nt: TGTGCCAGTAGTGCCGGGACAGGGTTAGACGAGCAGTACTTC
abundance: -; d_gene: TRBD1; j_gene: TRBJ2-3; v_gene: TRBV5-1; len: 15; CDR3aa: CASSYRGLGTDTQYF; CDR3nt: TGCGCCAGCAGCTACAGGGGGCTTGGCACAGATACGCAGTATTTT
abundance: -; d_gene: TRBD1; j_gene: TRBJ2-7; v_gene: TRBV18; len: 16; CDR3aa: CASSQGSGTGGGEQYF; CDR3nt: TGTGCCAGCTCACAGGGTTCCGGGACAGGGGGAGGCGAGCAGTACTTC
abundance: -; d_gene: -; j_gene: TRBJ2-3; v_gene: TRBV19; len: 15; CDR3aa: CASSIGGAGTDTQYF; CDR3nt: TGTGCCAGTAGTATAGGAGGAGCAGGCACAGATACGCAGTATTTT
abundance: -; d_gene: -; j_gene: TRBJ1-1; v_gene: TRBV19; len: 14; CDR3aa: CASSRVTLNTEAFF; CDR3nt: TGTGCCAGTAGTCGCGTCACCTTGAACACTGAAGCTTTCTTT
abundance: -; d_gene: TRBD1; j_gene: TRBJ1-5; v_gene: TRBV19; len: 15; CDR3aa: CASSGTTGVGQPQHF; CDR3nt: TGTGCCAGTAGTGGGACGACAGGGGTGGGTCAGCCCCAGCATTTT
abundance: -; d_gene: TRBD2; j_gene: TRBJ2-2; v_gene: TRBV11-2; len: 16; CDR3aa: CASSLSGGTNTGELFF; CDR3nt: TGTGCCAGCAGTCTTTCGGGAGGGACGAACACCGGGGAGCTGTTTTTT
abundance: few; d_gene: -; j_gene: TRBJ2-3; v_gene: TRBV10-1; len: 12; CDR3aa: CASSRSTDTQYF; CDR3nt: TGCGCCAGCAGCAGGAGCACAGATACGCAGTATTTT
abundance: -; d_gene: -; j_gene: TRBJ1-4; v_gene: TRBV15; len: 15; CDR3aa: CATSRGAGAGEKLFF; CDR3nt: TGTGCCACCAGCAGAGGCGCGGGGGCGGGGGAAAAACTGTTTTTT
abundance: -; d_gene: TRBD2; j_gene: TRBJ2-2; v_gene: TRBV6-2/TRBV6-3; len: 16; CDR3aa: CASSPSGTSGVGELFF; CDR3nt: TGTGCCAGCAGCCCTTCCGGGACTAGCGGGGTAGGGGAGCTGTTTTTT
abundance: -; d_gene: -; j_gene: TRBJ2-4; v_gene: TRBV7-9; len: 14; CDR3aa: CASSLAHSQDIQYF; CDR3nt: TGTGCCAGCAGCCTGGCCCACTCCCAGGACATTCAGTACTTC
abundance: -; d_gene: -; j_gene: TRBJ1-3; v_gene: TRBV10-3; len: 14; CDR3aa: CAITAAASGNTIYF; CDR3nt: TGTGCCATCACCGCCGCGGCCTCTGGAAACACCATATATTTT
abundance: -; d_gene: -; j_gene: TRBJ1-4; v_gene: TRBV15; len: 17; CDR3aa: CATSRDRWTATNEKLFF; CDR3nt: TGTGCCACCAGCAGAGATAGGTGGACAGCAACTAATGAAAAACTGTTTTTT
abundance: -; d_gene: TRBD1; j_gene: TRBJ2-3; v_gene: TRBV6-2/TRBV6-3; len: 14; CDR3aa: CASSVGGGQGTQYF; CDR3nt: TGTGCCAGCAGCGTGGGCGGGGGACAGGGGACGCAGTATTTT